These 7 T cell receptor beta chains originate from one sample sequenced in a study of blood T cell repertoires in COVID-19. Data came from immunoSEQ multiplex PCR; TCRdb stores just in-frame clones and leaves some out. Here the sample spans some 25,000 clones, roughly 94% being singletons. Sequencing was performed on peripheral blood. These TCRs come from a man between 65 and 85 years old with active COVID-19.

This clone was found once. This chain connects TRBV5-4 to TRBJ2-5, with D perhaps matching TRBD1 (6 bases). V gave up 5 bases and J gave up 4 bases, with 21 bases separating them. Per the germline V gene, CDR1 is SGHNT and CDR2 is YYREEE (reference sequence). This CDR3 is built from 16 residues. CDR3 DNA: TGTGCCAGCAGTACTAGACAGGAGTGGGGCGGAGAGACCCAGTACTTC. This translates into CASSTRQEWGGETQYF.

CDR3 amino acids: CASKLRVRETQYF. The CDR3 nucleotides read TGTGCCAGCAAACTCAGGGTGAGAGAGACCCAGTACTTC. This sequence joins TRBV2 and TRBJ2-5, with D possibly being TRBD1 (5 bases). V was pared by 7 bases and J by 4 bases, with 13 bases between. The length of the CDR3 is 13 residues. Germline-derived CDR1 and CDR2 are SNHLY and FYNNEI.

This clone was observed a single time. This rearrangement joins TRBV4-2 to TRBJ2-1; possible D gene TRBD2, 6 bases. The V and J ends lost 4 bases and 0 bases respectively, with 13 bases between them. The CDR3 covers 16 residues. Germline CDR1 is LGHNA and CDR2 is YNFKEQ. DNA for the CDR3: TGTGCCAGCAGCCTTTCTAGCGACAGCTCCTACAATGAGCAGTTCTTC. Protein: CASSLSSDSSYNEQFF.

This clone was seen a single time. CDR3 loop: CASSLRRETQYF. In DNA form, the CDR3 reads TGTGCCAGCAGTTTACGGCGGGAGACCCAGTACTTC. The chain uses TRBV12-3 or TRBV12-4 and TRBJ2-5; D is ambiguous. V lost 2 bases and J 5 bases, leaving 6 bases between the germline ends. This CDR3 has 12 amino acids.

The rearrangement joins TRBV27 to TRBJ2-2; no clear D gene. Deletions cut 4 bases from V and 0 bases from J, with 15 bases between. The germline gives CDR1 MNHEY, CDR2 SMNVEV (reference sequence). CDR3 length equals 17 residues. Here the CDR3 DNA reads TGTGCCAGCAGTTCCCCAGGCAGGAACGCGAACACCGGGGAGCTGTTTTTT. Protein sequence: CASSSPGRNANTGELFF.

The V and J genes are TRBV19 and TRBJ1-4; 7 bases line up with TRBD1. CDR1 LNHDA and CDR2 SQIVND come from the germline V gene (reference sequence). This CDR3 has 14 amino acids. The ends lost 5 bases at V and 8 bases at J; junction bases unmatched: 8. CDR3 residues: CASSSRQGGEKLFF. For the CDR3, the DNA is TGTGCCAGTAGTTCCAGACAGGGTGGCGAAAAACTGTTTTTT.

This rearrangement joins TRBV7-9 to TRBJ2-3, with 8 positions matching TRBD2. This CDR3 contains 15 residues. Germline V gene data show CDR1 as SEHNR and CDR2 as FQNEAQ (reference sequence). Trimming removed 1 base from V and 4 bases from J; junction bases left unmatched: 4. CDR3: CASSLGLAGSDTQYF. DNA of the CDR3: TGTGCCAGCAGCTTAGGCTTAGCGGGGTCAGATACGCAGTATTTT.